Shown below are 21 T cell receptor beta chains from a single sample sequenced in a study of T cell repertoires in cytomegalovirus infection. TCRdb redid the calling of the reads with MiXCR, one entry per CDR3 protein. This sample has about 260,000 distinct CDR3 sequences, with roughly 15% found just once. The source material was PBMCs. These receptors all come from a human donor in good health (CMV status not recorded). Some clones in this sample may be carry-over from other donors' samples.

This clonotype was found a few times. The genes are TRBV10-3 and TRBJ2-3; D remains unclear. The V gene lost 2 bases and the J gene lost 2 bases, with 14 bases spanning the gap. Germline CDR1 reads ENHRY; CDR2 reads SYGVKD. The CDR3 length is 16 residues. Here the CDR3 DNA reads TGTGCCATCAGTGAGACGTTGAGCCGGGTCACAGATACGCAGTATTTT. Residues: CAISETLSRVTDTQYF.

Ten or more counts support this clonotype. This chain links TRBV7-9 with TRBJ1-1; tentative D call: TRBD1 (6 bases). The CDR3 runs 14 residues. Trimming stripped 7 bases from V and 1 base from J, with 13 bases between. Germline-derived CDR1 and CDR2 are SEHNR and FQNEAQ (reference sequence). The CDR3 bases are TGTGCCAGCAAAACCCCGGGACAGAACACTGAAGCTTTCTTT. This encodes CASKTPGQNTEAFF.

At least ten counts were recorded for this clonotype. The chain combines TRBV20-1 with TRBJ1-1; no reliable D call. From germline, CDR1 is DFQATT and CDR2 SNEGSKA (reference sequence). CDR3 length equals 15 residues. V shed 2 bases and J shed 1 base, with 14 bases lying between them. In DNA form, the CDR3 reads TGCAGTGCTAGACCCCCGGGCGCACCGAACACTGAAGCTTTCTTT. It codes for CSARPPGAPNTEAFF.

The chain employs TRBV15 and TRBJ2-5; D might be TRBD1 (6 bases). The CDR3 has 12 amino acids. Germline assignment: CDR1 LNHNV and CDR2 YYDKDF (reference sequence). Trimming pared 8 bases from V and 2 bases from J, leaving 9 bases between. The CDR3 DNA reads as TGTGCCACCCGGACAGAGCAAGAGACCCAGTACTTC. Translating gives CATRTEQETQYF.

The rearrangement links TRBV4-2 to TRBJ1-3; 9 positions agree with TRBD1. J lost 7 bases, V lost 2 bases, and 15 bases had no gene match. The germline gives CDR1 LGHNA, CDR2 YNFKEQ. The CDR3 extends over 18 amino acids. Here the CDR3 reads CASSQSPIGGGQGNTIYF. The DNA of the CDR3 is TGTGCCAGCAGCCAATCTCCCATCGGGGGAGGACAGGGGAACACCATATATTTT.

Concerning this clonotype itself: A clone one base away is much larger, so this may be a read error. V and J are TRBV6-1 and TRBJ2-5; perhaps D is TRBD1 or TRBD2 (6 bases each). V lost 4 bases and J lost 7, with 22 bases in between. This CDR3 is 16 amino acids long. CDR1 is MNHNS, CDR2 SASEGT, per germline. DNA for the CDR3: TGTGCCAGCAGTGCCCTGACAGGCCTCGACGGGGGGACCCAGTACTTC. As protein: CASSALTGLDGGTQYF.

This sequence joins TRBV20-1 and TRBJ2-6, with D maybe TRBD2 (6 bases). The CDR3 sequence is 17 residues long. V was shortened by 6 bases and J by 0 bases, with 18 bases between the two germline ends. Germline lookup yields CDR1 DFQATT and CDR2 SNEGSKA (reference sequence). The CDR3 nucleotides are TGCAGTGCCCCTTTCCCGGGGAGGACCTCTGGGGCCAACGTCCTGACTTTC. Translated: CSAPFPGRTSGANVLTF.

This clonotype was seen only a few times. The V call is TRBV27, the J call TRBJ2-1; TRBD2 agrees at 14 bases. The trim removed 7 bases at V and 7 bases at J, leaving 9 bases unmatched. The V gene's germline CDR1 is MNHEY and CDR2 SMNVEV (reference sequence). This CDR3 is built from 16 residues. CDR3: CASTQERLAGGNEQFF. The CDR3, as DNA: TGTGCCAGCACCCAGGAAAGACTAGCGGGAGGGAATGAGCAGTTCTTC.

The chain couples TRBV5-1 to TRBJ2-3; TRBD1 might be the D (6 bases). Germline V gene sequence: CDR1 SGHRS, CDR2 YFSETQ. CDR3 length equals 15 residues. Trimming took 2 bases from V and 5 from J, leaving 15 bases between them. CDR3 sequence: CASSLGIQGGDTQYF. The DNA for the CDR3 is TGCGCCAGCAGCTTAGGAATTCAAGGGGGAGATACGCAGTATTTT.

The CDR3 loop is CASSPPGTNYGYTF. In nucleotides, the CDR3 is TGTGCCAGCAGCCCACCCGGGACTAACTATGGCTACACCTTC. This chain uses TRBV7-2 with TRBJ1-2; unclear D gene. CDR3 length: 14 residues. V gave up 5 bases and J gave up 0 bases, with 10 bases separating them. Germline CDR1 SGHTA, CDR2 FQGNSA.

Many counts were recorded for this clonotype. The V and J genes are TRBV7-3 and TRBJ2-7; D perhaps matches TRBD2 (5 bases). This CDR3 region has 15 residues. Germline V gene data show CDR1 as SGHTA and CDR2 as FQGTGA. V was cut by 5 bases and J by 3 bases, with 17 bases left in between. The CDR3 loop is CASSPDRGTYYEQYF. For the CDR3, the DNA is TGTGCCAGCAGCCCCGATCGGGGAACTTACTACGAGCAGTACTTC.

This chain uses TRBV20-1 with TRBJ1-5; tentatively, D is TRBD1 (6 bases). The CDR3 is 15 residues long. Trimming stripped 3 bases from V and 4 bases from J, with 16 bases between. Germline V gives CDR1 DFQATT, CDR2 SNEGSKA (reference sequence). This CDR3 reads CSASPTGRRNQPQHF. The CDR3 region has the DNA TGCAGTGCTAGCCCCACAGGGAGGAGGAATCAGCCCCAGCATTTT.

The rearrangement joins TRBV28 to TRBJ2-7; 7 nucleotides align to TRBD2. With V trimmed by 6 bases and J by 2 bases, 13 bases remained unmatched. From germline, CDR1 is MDHEN and CDR2 SYDVKM. CDR3 length equals 16 residues. CDR3 region: CASSKPGMGGAYEQYF. The CDR3 region has the DNA TGTGCCAGCAGCAAACCTGGGATGGGGGGGGCCTACGAGCAGTACTTC.

About this clonotype: Possible read error: a much larger clone is one base away. The rearrangement links TRBV11-2 to TRBJ1-3; D not resolved. The V and J ends lost 6 bases and 2 bases respectively, with 14 bases between them. CDR3 length equals 15 residues. Germline loops: CDR1 SGHAT, CDR2 FQNNGV. CDR3 sequence reads: CASRMVGSAGNTIYF. In DNA form, the CDR3 reads TGTGCCAGCAGGATGGTTGGAAGCGCTGGAAACACCATATATTTT.

The V gene is TRBV12-3 or TRBV12-4, the J gene TRBJ2-2; D unresolved. The CDR3 runs to 15 residues. V was cut by 3 bases and J by 1 base, with 9 bases left in between. As DNA, the CDR3 is TGTGCCAGCAGTTTTGAAGGAGAGAACACCGGGGAGCTGTTTTTT. This translates into CASSFEGENTGELFF.

V is TRBV29-1 and J is TRBJ2-7; D uncertain. CDR1 and CDR2 from the germline V gene are SQVTM and ANQGSEA. V lost 6 bases to trimming and J lost 2 bases, with 11 bases between them. The CDR3 contains 12 residues. CDR3 loop: CSVKDNAYEQYF. CDR3 in DNA: TGCAGCGTAAAAGACAATGCCTACGAGCAGTACTTC.

There are many counts of this clonotype. The V and J genes are TRBV6-1 and TRBJ1-1; 9 bases agree with TRBD1. Germline trimming cut 11 bases from V and 1 base from J; bases unmatched to any gene: 8. This CDR3 contains 14 residues. Germline lookup yields CDR1 MNHNS and CDR2 SASEGT. CDR3 protein: CAAGGTGKNTEAFF. CDR3 DNA sequence: TGTGCCGCCGGGGGGACAGGGAAGAACACTGAAGCTTTCTTT.

In this sample, this clonotype turned up many times. The chain is built from TRBV7-9 and TRBJ1-1; D is unclear. V lost 3 bases and J 4 bases, leaving 9 bases between the germline ends. CDR1 SEHNR and CDR2 FQNEAQ come from the germline V gene (reference sequence). CDR3 length equals 13 residues. The DNA of the CDR3 is TGTGCCAGCAGCTTCGATGGGAGCACTGAAGCTTTCTTT. As protein: CASSFDGSTEAFF.

This clonotype was counted at least ten times. V and J are TRBV7-2 and TRBJ1-1; 7 bases are a match to TRBD1. This CDR3 region has 13 residues. The V gene's germline CDR1 is SGHTA and CDR2 FQGNSA. With V trimmed by 2 bases and J by 7 bases, 4 bases remained unmatched. In DNA, the CDR3 is TGTGCCAGCAGCTTACGGGACAGCTATGAAGCTTTCTTT. Amino acid sequence: CASSLRDSYEAFF. The full variable domain, rest sourced from reference TRBV7-2 and TRBJ1-1, is GAGVSQSPSNKVTEKGKDVELRCDPISGHTALYWYRQSLGQGLEFLIYFQGNSAPDKSGLPSDRFSAERTGGSVSTLTIQRTQQEDSAVYLCASSLRDSYEAFFGQGTRLTVV.

A remark on this clonotype: At one end the junction does not follow the germline gene, possibly because of a read error. This rearrangement joins TRBV7-3 to TRBJ2-3; D may match TRBD1 or TRBD2 (6 bases each). This CDR3 comprises 16 residues. CDR1 is SGHTA, CDR2 FQGTGA, per germline. The CDR3 protein is CASSGTGGQSTDTQFF. Written as DNA, the CDR3 is TGTGCCAGCAGCGGCACCGGGGGACAAAGCACAGATACGCAGTTTTTT. Full variable domain (outside the CDR3, taken from reference TRBV7-3 and TRBJ2-3): GAGVSQTPSNKVTEKGKYVELRCDPISGHTALYWYRQSLGQGPEFLIYFQGTGAADDSGLPNDRFFAVRPEGSVSTLKIQRTERGDSAVYLCASSGTGGQSTDTQFFGPGTRLTVL.

This clonotype was observed a few times. The V call is TRBV20-1, the J call TRBJ2-7; a weak D match, TRBD1 (6 bases). Germline V gives CDR1 DFQATT, CDR2 SNEGSKA (reference sequence). V was cut by 7 bases and J by 4 bases, with 14 bases left in between. The CDR3 spans 12 residues. Here the CDR3 DNA reads TGCAGTGGGACAGACGAAAGGTACGAGCAGTACTTC. Protein: CSGTDERYEQYF.